This T cell receptor beta chain was retrieved from a study of identifying expanded T cells in peripheral blood. The CDR3 extends over 17 amino acids. The method was immunoSEQ multiplex PCR; TCRdb's version includes in-frame clones alone and lacks a portion of them. Among under 70,000 clones, more than 75% were seen once, and the ten largest hold 4.7%. This receptor was identified in a person aged 18 to 70 in good health. The chain is built from TRBV21-1 and TRBJ2-2; TRBD1, the table's D call, lacks a check against the DNA. TRBV21-1 is a documented pseudogene. Sequencing was carried out using blood. CDR3 DNA sequence: TGTGCCAGCAGCAAACGTTGCTCAGGGGGACACACCGGGGAGCTGTTTTTT. As protein: CASSKRCSGGHTGELFF.